Included here is one T cell receptor beta chain sequence, with context. The entry originates in a study of blood T cell repertoires in COVID-19. Looking at the study overall: The origin of the acute and convalescent COVID-19 samples was the United States, Italy and Spain. T cells, B-cell-depleted T cells, or PBMCs supplied cDNA or gDNA.

Source study methods: Amplification with reference gene primers provided the estimates of nucleated cell counts. Profiling relied on immunoSEQ multiplex PCR, and the TCRdb table lists in-frame clones only, not all of them. V and J calls and clone size follow that table, whereas D and trimming were derived from the DNA. The table lists fewer than 300,000 clones, roughly 91% of them singletons. This CDR3 comprises 17 residues. The V gene end was trimmed by 5 bases and the J gene end by 7 bases; junction bases not matched to a gene: 9. The V gene's germline CDR1 is SEHNR and CDR2 FQNEAQ (reference sequence).

Sequenced: peripheral blood. The clonotype was recovered from a woman aged 40 to 55 who had recovered from COVID-19. The chain employs TRBV7-9 and TRBJ2-1; 15 positions match TRBD2. The CDR3 sequence: CASSRTSGRARGNEQFF. CDR3 in DNA: TGTGCCAGCAGCCGGACTAGCGGGAGGGCCAGGGGAAATGAGCAGTTCTTC.